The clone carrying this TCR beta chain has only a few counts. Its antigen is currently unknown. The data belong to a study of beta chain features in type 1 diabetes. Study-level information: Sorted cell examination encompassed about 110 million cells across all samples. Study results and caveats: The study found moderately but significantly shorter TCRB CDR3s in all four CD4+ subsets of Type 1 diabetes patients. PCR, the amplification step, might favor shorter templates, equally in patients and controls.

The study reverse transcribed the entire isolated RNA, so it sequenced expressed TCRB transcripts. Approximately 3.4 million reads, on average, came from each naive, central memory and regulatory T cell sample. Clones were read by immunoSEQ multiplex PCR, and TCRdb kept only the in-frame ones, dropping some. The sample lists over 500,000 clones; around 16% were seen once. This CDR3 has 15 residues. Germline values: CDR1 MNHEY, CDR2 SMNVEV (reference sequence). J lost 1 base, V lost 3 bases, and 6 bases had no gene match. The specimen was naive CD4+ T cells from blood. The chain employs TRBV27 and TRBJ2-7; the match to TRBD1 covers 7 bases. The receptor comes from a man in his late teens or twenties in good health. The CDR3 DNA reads TGTGCCAGCAGTTTTCAATACAGGGGATCCTACGAGCAGTACTTC. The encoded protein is CASSFQYRGSYEQYF.